This T cell receptor (beta chain) was sequenced for a study of blood T cells in healthy people across ages. General study findings and limits: Among T cells, TCR beta diversity per million cells dropped roughly linearly as age rose. Samples with more naive T cells showed higher observed beta diversity.

Isolated per sample were at least 6 million PBMCs. Next came a second PCR, run for about 7 to 11 cycles, which used a sample-barcoded 5' primer along with a J-beta primer mix. Per-sample output comprised a minimum of 2.5 million paired-end reads containing CDR3. TCRdb redid the calling of the 5' RACE reads with MiXCR, one entry per CDR3 protein. Altogether more than 700,000 distinct CDR3 sequences are present, roughly 53% being singletons, with the ten largest covering roughly 37%. This CDR3 spans 14 amino acids. V was trimmed by 5 bases and J by 6 bases, leaving 17 bases between them. Notes on this clonotype: Its antigen is not known.

This chain links TRBV12-3 or TRBV12-4 with TRBJ2-7; possibly TRBD2 for D (6 bases). Sequenced sample: blood. The sequence was obtained from a man aged 80 or over in good health. CDR3 sequence (DNA): TGTGCCAGCAGTCCACGCGGGCAGGGAGGCGAGCAGTACTTC. Its protein product is CASSPRGQGGEQYF.